This TCR beta chain originates from a study of CD8 T cells in Susac syndrome (dated by TCRdb to about 2019). Study-wide context: The study used repertoire sequencing to test whether antigen drove CD8+ T cell activation and differentiation in Susac syndrome. CD8+ T cell repertoire clonality was compared between about a dozen healthy donors, around 14 Susac syndrome patients and approximately 16 multiple sclerosis patients.

Regarding this clonotype: There is no known antigen for this receptor. Compared with germline, one end of the junction differs, possibly owing to a read error.

The CDR3 starts with the cysteine, ends with the phenylalanine, and has 13 residues. Kept here is only the CDR3 DNA, which spans 39 bases and is read in frame from base 1. From the germline V gene, CDR1 is SGHTA and CDR2 is FQGTGA. Results the study describes overall, beyond this receptor: The number of individuals in the TCR sequencing and HLA analysis was acknowledged as relatively small.

Peripheral blood CD8+ and CD4+ T cells from healthy donors, Susac syndrome patients and multiple sclerosis patients were profiled using high-throughput TCR beta sequencing. The multiple sclerosis controls were treatment-naive patients who had stable or active relapsing-remitting disease and met the revised McDonald criteria. Bulk CD8+ and CD4+ T cells were purified by magnetic negative isolation, whereas CD8+ TEMRA cells were enriched by FACS. Blood was collected in EDTA tubes and processed within 24 hours, with PBMCs isolated through density gradient centrifugation. PBMCs intended for TCR sequencing were cryopreserved in liquid nitrogen and were subsequently thawed in a 37 degrees C water bath. A purity of at least 90% was achieved for sorted or isolated CD4+, CD8+ and CD8+ TEMRA cells. RNA was extracted using the RNeasy kit, and about 0.5 to 1 microgram was reverse transcribed with random hexamers. The immunoSEQ multiplex PCR assay, which covers 54 Vbeta and 13 Jbeta segments, was used to amplify TCR beta CDR3 regions. Bias from PCR amplification was corrected by using a synthetic template baseline for primer optimization and for computational correction. In the source study's methods: Only productive sequences were kept, with reads annotated to V, D and J genes according to IMGT and analyzed in immunoSEQ Analyzer. To calculate clonality, Shannon entropy was normalized by log2 of the number of productive unique sequences and then subtracted from one. For each patient and control, public and private clones were evaluated among the 100 most prevalent clones. Clones were defined as Susac-specific when absent from the healthy and MS cohorts, from some 1,100 published viral clones and from other ImmuneACCESS disease sequences. TCRdb reworked the public reads: Q25 trimming with fastp, MiXCR clone assembly, productive beta chains retained. Here each entry gathers all rows of one CDR3 protein and keeps the most common genes and DNA. TCRdb, not the original authors, processed these V and J calls. The sample table records 330,000 or so distinct CDR3 sequences; roughly 85% of these occur just once. The top ten constitute 0.21% of the sample.

Source material: CD8+ T cells from PBMCs. This sequence uses TRBV7-3 and TRBJ2-7; the D gene is perhaps TRBD2, on 5 matching bases. The receptor was isolated from a human donor with multiple sclerosis. The DNA sequence is TGTGCCGGCAGCTCGACGGTGGGAGCCGAGCAGTACTTC. The resulting protein is CAGSSTVGAEQYF.